Listed here are 7 T cell receptor beta chains from one sample, sequenced in a study of blood T cell repertoires in COVID-19. The data were produced by immunoSEQ multiplex PCR, yet TCRdb's version contains in-frame clones alone and is incomplete. Seen here are 70,000 to 100,000 clones, around 90% observed once, and the top ten hold 4.3%. Sequenced: peripheral blood. The receptors come from an elderly woman with active or convalescent COVID-19.

The genes are TRBV7-2 and TRBJ1-5; weak D call: TRBD1 (6 bases). The germline V gene has CDR1 SGHTA and CDR2 FQGNSA. The germline V and J ends were trimmed by 5 bases and 1 base, with 21 bases remaining between them. The CDR3 runs 18 residues. This CDR3 reads CASSLTMAGALSNQPQHF. As DNA, the CDR3 is TGTGCCAGCAGCCTCACGATGGCAGGGGCTCTAAGCAATCAGCCCCAGCATTTT. The full variable domain, with the rest looked up from reference TRBV7-2 and TRBJ1-5, is GAGVSQSPSNKVTEKGKDVELRCDPISGHTALYWYRQSLGQGLEFLIYFQGNSAPDKSGLPSDRFSAERTGGSVSTLTIQRTQQEDSAVYLCASSLTMAGALSNQPQHFGDGTRLSIL.

The chain joins TRBV5-6 to TRBJ2-5; 13 positions agree with TRBD2. Germline V gene lookup returns CDR1 SGHDT and CDR2 YYEEEE. This CDR3 region has 16 residues. J gave up 5 bases and V 4 bases, and 8 bases lay outside the gene matches. CDR3: CASSLGLAGLGETQYF. CDR3 bases: TGTGCCAGCAGCCTGGGACTAGCGGGACTGGGGGAGACCCAGTACTTC.

The V and J genes are TRBV28 and TRBJ2-7, with 10 bases fitting TRBD1. This CDR3 region has 15 residues. V shed 6 bases and J 2 bases; nucleotides not matched to a gene: 7. The V gene's germline CDR1 is MDHEN and CDR2 SYDVKM. The CDR3 reads CASSRQGARTYEQYF. The CDR3 coding sequence is TGTGCCAGCAGCCGACAGGGGGCGCGCACCTACGAGCAGTACTTC. Filled out from reference TRBV28 and TRBJ2-7, the complete variable domain reads DVKVTQSSRYLVKRTGEKVFLECVQDMDHENMFWYRQDPGLGLRLIYFSYDVKMKEKGDIPEGYSVSREKKERFSLILESASTNQTSMYLCASSRQGARTYEQYFGPGTRLTVT.

This chain connects TRBV2 to TRBJ2-6, with 7 bases that match TRBD1. The CDR3 spans 15 residues. The ends lost 6 bases at V and 2 bases at J; junction bases unmatched: 4. Germline V CDR1 and CDR2: SNHLY, FYNNEI. The CDR3 spells CASRETGAGANVLTF. The CDR3 bases are TGTGCCAGCAGGGAAACAGGGGCTGGGGCCAACGTCCTGACTTTC.

The rearrangement links TRBV28 to TRBJ1-2; D might be TRBD1 (6 bases). CDR1 and CDR2 (germline): MDHEN, SYDVKM. This CDR3 is 14 amino acids long. The V and J ends lost 3 bases and 5 bases respectively, with 13 bases between them. The CDR3, as DNA: TGTGCCAGCAGTTTTGGGGGGGCTGGGTATGGCTACACCTTC. Translated: CASSFGGAGYGYTF.

The J gene is TRBJ2-1, the V gene TRBV5-1, with a tentative D call TRBD2 (6 bases). The V end was cut by 0 bases, the J end by 5 bases, with 9 bases between. CDR1 is SGHRS, CDR2 YFSETQ, per germline. The CDR3 covers 14 residues. This CDR3 reads CASSLGGNNNEQFF. In DNA form, the CDR3 reads TGCGCCAGCAGCTTGGGCGGGAATAACAATGAGCAGTTCTTC.

This sequence joins TRBV28 and TRBJ1-1, with TRBD1 as a possible D gene (6 bases). There are 15 residues in the CDR3. Between the trimmed V and J ends, which lost 2 bases and 4 bases, there was a span of 14 bases. CDR1 MDHEN and CDR2 SYDVKM come from the germline V gene. The CDR3 region is CASSLAGAGATEAFF. The CDR3 DNA sequence: TGTGCCAGCAGTTTAGCGGGCGCAGGGGCCACTGAAGCTTTCTTT.